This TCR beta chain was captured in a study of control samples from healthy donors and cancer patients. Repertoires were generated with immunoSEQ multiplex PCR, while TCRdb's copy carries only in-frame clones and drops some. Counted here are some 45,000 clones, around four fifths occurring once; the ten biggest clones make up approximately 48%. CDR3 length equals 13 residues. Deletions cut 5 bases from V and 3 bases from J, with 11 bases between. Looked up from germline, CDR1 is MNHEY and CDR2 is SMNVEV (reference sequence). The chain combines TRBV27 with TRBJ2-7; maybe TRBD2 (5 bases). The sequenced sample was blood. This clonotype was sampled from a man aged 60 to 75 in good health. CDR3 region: CASSLARGYEQYF. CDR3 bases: TGTGCCAGCAGTCTCGCCCGGGGCTACGAGCAGTACTTC.